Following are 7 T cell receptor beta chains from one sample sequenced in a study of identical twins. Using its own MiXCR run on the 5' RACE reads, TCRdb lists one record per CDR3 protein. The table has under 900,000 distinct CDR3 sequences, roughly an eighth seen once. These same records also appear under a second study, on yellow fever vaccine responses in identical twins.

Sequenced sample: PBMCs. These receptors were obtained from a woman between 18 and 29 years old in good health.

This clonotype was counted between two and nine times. The CDR3, as DNA: TGTGCCAGCAGCTTTGGGGGGAGGTGCCCCAATGAGCAGTTCTTC. Protein product: CASSFGGRCPNEQFF. This chain links TRBV7-4 with TRBJ2-1, with D possibly TRBD2 on 6 matching bases. Germline loops: CDR1 SGHVT, CDR2 SQSDAQ. The CDR3 sequence is 15 residues long. V lost 3 bases, J lost 6 bases, and 15 bases lay in between.

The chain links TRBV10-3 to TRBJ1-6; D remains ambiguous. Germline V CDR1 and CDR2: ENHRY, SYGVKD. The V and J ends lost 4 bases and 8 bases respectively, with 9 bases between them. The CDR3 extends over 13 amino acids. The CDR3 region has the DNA TGTGCCATCAGTGCGGGTTCCCATTCACCCCTCCACTTT. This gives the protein CAISAGSHSPLHF.

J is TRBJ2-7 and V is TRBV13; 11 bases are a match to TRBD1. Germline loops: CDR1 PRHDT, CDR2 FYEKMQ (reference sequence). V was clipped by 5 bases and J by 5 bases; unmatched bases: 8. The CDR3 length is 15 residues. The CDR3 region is CASSADGTGGNEQYF. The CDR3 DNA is TGTGCCAGCAGCGCGGACGGGACAGGGGGAAACGAGCAGTACTTC.

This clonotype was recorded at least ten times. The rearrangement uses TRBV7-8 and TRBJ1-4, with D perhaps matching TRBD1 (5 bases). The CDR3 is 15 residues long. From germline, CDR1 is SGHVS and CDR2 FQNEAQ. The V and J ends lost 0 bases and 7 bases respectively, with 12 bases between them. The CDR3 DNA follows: TGTGCCAGCAGCTTAGCCCGGGGGTTTAGTGAAAAACTGTTTTTT. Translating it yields CASSLARGFSEKLFF.

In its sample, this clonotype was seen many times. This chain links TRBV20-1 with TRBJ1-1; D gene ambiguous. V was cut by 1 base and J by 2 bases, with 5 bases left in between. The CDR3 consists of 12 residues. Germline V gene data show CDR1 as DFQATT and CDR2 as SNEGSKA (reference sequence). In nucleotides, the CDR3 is TGCAGTGCTAGAGGGCCAAACACTGAAGCTTTCTTT. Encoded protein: CSARGPNTEAFF.

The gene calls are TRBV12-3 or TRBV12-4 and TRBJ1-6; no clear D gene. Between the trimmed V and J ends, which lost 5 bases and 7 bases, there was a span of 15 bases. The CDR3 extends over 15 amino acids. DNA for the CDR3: TGTGCCAGCAGTCCCTTCGGACCACCCAATTCACCCCTCCACTTT. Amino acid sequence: CASSPFGPPNSPLHF.

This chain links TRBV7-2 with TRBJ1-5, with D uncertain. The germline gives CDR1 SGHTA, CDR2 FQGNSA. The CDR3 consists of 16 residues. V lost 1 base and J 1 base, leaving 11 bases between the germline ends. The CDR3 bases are TGTGCCAGCAGCTTAGGGACCGAAGGCAGCAATCAGCCCCAGCATTTT. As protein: CASSLGTEGSNQPQHF.